This TCR beta chain was recorded in a study of shared clonotypes between healthy human individuals. Whole-study findings and limits: Non-shared clonotypes had lower generation probabilities than clonotypes shared by all four sorted-subset donors. The study generally estimated greater richness for naive than memory subsets.

Libraries were prepared by immunoSEQ multiplex PCR; TCRdb keeps only in-frame clonotypes and omits some of them. The sample lists just over 2,000,000 clones, roughly 95% seen once, with 0.13% in the top ten. As to this clone: The target antigen is unknown.

V lost 4 bases, J lost 0 bases, and 13 bases stayed unmatched. The CDR3 consists of 20 residues. CDR1 is SGHVS, CDR2 FQNEAQ, per germline. The sample consisted of naive CD4+ T cells sorted from blood. Subset described: CD45RA+ positively selected. The clonotype originates from a man younger than 35 in good health. The genes are TRBV7-8 and TRBJ1-6; TRBD1 aligns across 9 bases. The CDR3 DNA follows: TGTGCCAGCAGCTCCTGGGGGACAGGGCGAAGGAGCTCCTATAATTCACCCCTCCACTTT. It encodes CASSSWGTGRRSSYNSPLHF.